A selection of T cell receptor beta chains follows, all from one sample in a study of blood T cell repertoires in COVID-19. Sequencing was performed with immunoSEQ multiplex PCR; in TCRdb, only in-frame clones are kept and a portion is missing. This sample yields a few hundred thousand clones, of which around 82% are seen a single time; about 2.9% belongs to the top ten. Specimen: peripheral blood. Receptors originate from a woman aged 25 to 45 who had recovered from COVID-19. CDR3s include the opening cysteine and the closing phenylalanine or tryptophan. A D gene is named only where the DNA matches it firmly. Clone size, where shown, is once, few, many, or a class for clones that have expanded.

cdr3_aa,cdr3_nt,j_call,d_call,clone_size,v_call
CASSYPQGPGGGGYTF,TGCGCCAGCAGCTATCCCCAGGGGCCGGGAGGTGGCGGCTACACCTTC,TRBJ1-2,NA,NA,TRBV5-1
CAITGTSSGNTIYF,TGTGCCATCACTGGGACATCCTCTGGAAACACCATATATTTT,TRBJ1-3,NA,NA,TRBV10-3
CASTLGSSYNSPLHF,TGTGCCAGCACCCTAGGGAGCTCCTATAATTCACCCCTCCACTTT,TRBJ1-6,NA,NA,TRBV3-1/TRBV3-2
CASSVLDSTGELFF,TGCGCCAGCAGCGTCTTAGACAGCACCGGGGAGCTGTTTTTT,TRBJ2-2,NA,NA,TRBV5-1
CASRPINYGYTF,TGTGCCAGCAGACCTATTAACTATGGCTACACCTTC,TRBJ1-2,NA,NA,TRBV11-2
CASPTPPGIHNEQFF,TGTGCCAGCCCTACGCCCCCAGGGATCCACAATGAGCAGTTCTTC,TRBJ2-1,NA,once,TRBV3-1/TRBV3-2
CASSTRLGVIYEQYF,TGTGCCAGCAGTACCCGGCTAGGGGTGATCTACGAGCAGTACTTC,TRBJ2-7,NA,once,TRBV27
CASSLGEVEAFF,TGTGCCAGCAGCCTCGGGGAGGTTGAAGCTTTCTTT,TRBJ1-1,NA,NA,TRBV12-3/TRBV12-4
CASSPGQGRYQPQHF,TGTGCCAGCAGCCCCGGACAGGGTCGGTATCAGCCCCAGCATTTT,TRBJ1-5,TRBD1,NA,TRBV6-5
CASTPGSYNEQFF,TGTGCCAGCACCCCAGGCTCCTACAATGAGCAGTTCTTC,TRBJ2-1,NA,few,TRBV28
CASSAGQGGKEKLFF,TGTGCCAGCAGCGCAGGACAGGGCGGAAAGGAAAAACTGTTTTTT,TRBJ1-4,TRBD1,NA,TRBV9
CASIRAGATDTQYF,TGTGCCAGCATTCGAGCGGGAGCCACAGATACGCAGTATTTT,TRBJ2-3,TRBD2,once,TRBV28
CASSMRLAGGTGELFF,TGTGCCAGTAGTATGAGACTAGCGGGAGGGACCGGGGAGCTGTTTTTT,TRBJ2-2,TRBD2,NA,TRBV19
CASSETVNEKLFF,TGTGCCAGCAGCGAGACAGTAAATGAAAAACTGTTTTTT,TRBJ1-4,NA,NA,TRBV3-1/TRBV3-2
CASSEEGTSGRAQNNEQFF,TGTGCCAGCAGCGAAGAAGGGACTAGCGGGAGGGCCCAAAACAATGAGCAGTTCTTC,TRBJ2-1,NA,NA,TRBV21-1
CATSDDDRAKTQYF,TGTGCCACCAGTGATGATGACAGGGCGAAGACCCAGTACTTC,TRBJ2-5,TRBD1,many,TRBV24-1
CASSLQGYNTEAFF,TGTGCCAGCAGCTTGCAGGGTTATAACACTGAAGCTTTCTTT,TRBJ1-1,NA,NA,TRBV5-4
CASSESVVEDRAHPYYTGELFF,TGCGCCAGCAGTGAGTCCGTGGTTGAGGACAGGGCCCACCCCTACTACACCGGGGAGCTGTTTTTT,TRBJ2-2,TRBD1,NA,TRBV10-1
CASSETGGKSYEQYF,TGTGCCAGCAGTGAGACAGGGGGCAAGTCCTACGAGCAGTACTTC,TRBJ2-7,TRBD1,NA,TRBV25-1
CASSVTLGDRGPGELFF,TGTGCCAGCAGCGTAACTTTAGGGGACAGGGGCCCCGGGGAGCTGTTTTTT,TRBJ2-2,TRBD1,NA,TRBV9
CASSAEITGGANEQYF,TGTGCCAGCAGCGCCGAAATTACAGGGGGCGCGAACGAGCAGTACTTC,TRBJ2-7,TRBD1,many,TRBV7-6
CASSTSGAANVLTF,TGTGCCAGTAGTACCTCAGGGGCCGCCAACGTCCTGACTTTC,TRBJ2-6,NA,NA,TRBV19
CASSPPMGASEAFF,TGTGCCAGCTCACCTCCAATGGGGGCCAGTGAAGCTTTCTTT,TRBJ1-1,NA,NA,TRBV18
CASSRISGDTEAFF,TGTGCCAGCTCGCGGATTTCAGGGGACACTGAAGCTTTCTTT,TRBJ1-1,NA,NA,TRBV18
CASSLTSRETQYF,TGTGCCAGCAGTTTGACTAGTCGAGAGACCCAGTACTTC,TRBJ2-5,NA,NA,TRBV7-3
CASRGYTEAFF,TGTGCCAGCCGGGGGTACACTGAAGCTTTCTTT,TRBJ1-1,NA,NA,TRBV12-3/TRBV12-4
CASLRLAGTGEQYF,TGTGCCAGCCTTAGACTAGCGGGAACCGGCGAGCAGTACTTC,TRBJ2-7,TRBD2,NA,TRBV28
CASSLAAGNLQPQHF,TGCGCCAGCAGCTTGGCGGCGGGTAATCTTCAGCCCCAGCATTTT,TRBJ1-5,NA,once,TRBV5-1
CASSGADQDSPLHF,TGTGCCAGCAGTGGGGCAGACCAGGACTCACCCCTCCACTTT,TRBJ1-6,NA,NA,TRBV28
CSAGQTNEQYF,TGCAGTGCTGGACAGACTAACGAGCAGTACTTC,TRBJ2-7,NA,NA,TRBV20-1
CASSLMPSGYEQYF,TGTGCCAGCAGCTTGATGCCTAGCGGGTACGAGCAGTACTTC,TRBJ2-7,TRBD2,NA,TRBV5-6
CASYGLAGKNEQFF,TGTGCCAGCTACGGACTAGCGGGAAAGAATGAGCAGTTCTTC,TRBJ2-1,TRBD2,NA,TRBV2
CASSLRLAGEQYF,TGCGCCAGCAGCTTAAGGCTAGCGGGCGAGCAGTACTTC,TRBJ2-7,TRBD2,NA,TRBV5-1
CASSLYGTGGYTF,TGTGCCAGCAGTTTATATGGGACAGGGGGCTACACCTTC,TRBJ1-2,TRBD1,once,TRBV27
CASSEIGGLAGVGRGNEQFF,TGTGCCAGCAGTGAAATTGGAGGACTAGCGGGAGTAGGCCGGGGAAATGAGCAGTTCTTC,TRBJ2-1,TRBD2,NA,TRBV6-1
CASSDWGGGWQFF,TGTGCCAGCAGCGACTGGGGAGGGGGTTGGCAGTTCTTC,TRBJ2-1,NA,NA,TRBV7-2
CASSQGPAGGGWDTQYF,TGCGCCAGCAGCCAAGGTCCCGCGGGAGGAGGGTGGGATACGCAGTATTTT,TRBJ2-3,TRBD2,many,TRBV4-1
CASSGRAQSSQPQHF,TGTGCCAGTAGTGGGCGGGCCCAAAGCAGTCAGCCCCAGCATTTT,TRBJ1-5,NA,NA,TRBV19
CASSISVISPGNQPQHF,TGTGCCAGTAGTATTTCGGTAATAAGCCCCGGCAATCAGCCCCAGCATTTT,TRBJ1-5,NA,NA,TRBV19
CASSFSTSGLSTDTQYF,TGTGCCAGCAGCTTTTCGACTAGCGGATTAAGCACAGATACGCAGTATTTT,TRBJ2-3,TRBD2,NA,TRBV13
CASSYGAGGYEQYF,TGTGCCAGCAGTTATGGGGCAGGGGGCTACGAGCAGTACTTC,TRBJ2-7,TRBD1,NA,TRBV6-5
CASTSSGTGGRKLFF,TGTGCCAGCACATCCTCCGGGACAGGGGGCAGAAAACTGTTTTTT,TRBJ1-4,TRBD1,NA,TRBV6-5
CSVTGAYEQYF,TGCAGCGTGACAGGGGCGTACGAGCAGTACTTC,TRBJ2-7,TRBD1,NA,TRBV29-1
CASSPGGRSTDTQYF,TGTGCCAGCAGCCCCGGGGGGAGAAGCACAGATACGCAGTATTTT,TRBJ2-3,TRBD2,NA,TRBV7-6
CASSLETYNEQFF,TGTGCCAGCAGCTTGGAGACTTACAATGAGCAGTTCTTC,TRBJ2-1,NA,once,TRBV5-4
CAISEAVRYNEQFF,TGTGCCATCAGTGAGGCGGTCCGTTACAATGAGCAGTTCTTC,TRBJ2-1,NA,NA,TRBV10-3
CASSALAGPRNEQYF,TGTGCCAGCAGCGCACTAGCGGGACCAAGGAACGAGCAGTACTTC,TRBJ2-7,TRBD2,NA,TRBV7-9
CASSASDAEAFF,TGTGCCAGCAGCGCGAGCGACGCTGAAGCTTTCTTT,TRBJ1-1,NA,NA,TRBV9
CASSPGGLATNIQYF,TGTGCCAGCAGCCCAGGCGGACTAGCGACAAACATTCAGTACTTC,TRBJ2-4,TRBD2,NA,TRBV5-5
CASLDRGLNEQYF,TGTGCCAGCCTGGACAGGGGGCTCAACGAGCAGTACTTC,TRBJ2-7,TRBD1,NA,TRBV6-6
CASSKTKVNNYEQYF,TGTGCCAGCAGCAAGACTAAGGTAAACAACTACGAGCAGTACTTC,TRBJ2-7,NA,NA,TRBV21-1
CASISGWAGANVLTF,TGTGCCAGCATCTCAGGGTGGGCCGGGGCCAACGTCCTGACTTTC,TRBJ2-6,NA,NA,TRBV28
CSVGGVTGNTIYF,TGCAGCGTTGGGGGGGTAACTGGAAACACCATATATTTT,TRBJ1-3,NA,NA,TRBV29-1
CATSDSGQGGEKLFF,TGTGCCACCAGTGACTCGGGGCAGGGAGGAGAAAAACTGTTTTTT,TRBJ1-4,NA,once,TRBV24-1
CASSGAGQISSNQPQHF,TGTGCCAGCAGTGGCGCGGGACAGATCTCTAGCAATCAGCCCCAGCATTTT,TRBJ1-5,TRBD1,NA,TRBV6-1
CATSDRTGVGQPQHF,TGTGCCACCAGTGACAGGACAGGGGTGGGTCAGCCCCAGCATTTT,TRBJ1-5,TRBD1,NA,TRBV24-1
CAWRRTGEYPYEQYF,TGTGCCTGGAGGAGAACAGGGGAATACCCCTACGAGCAGTACTTC,TRBJ2-7,TRBD1,once,TRBV30
CASSFRTSRGVYNEQFF,TGTGCCAGCAGCTTTCGGACTAGCAGGGGGGTATACAATGAGCAGTTCTTC,TRBJ2-1,NA,NA,TRBV7-2
CASSPRTGGTEAFF,TGTGCCAGCAGCCCGCGGACAGGGGGCACTGAAGCTTTCTTT,TRBJ1-1,TRBD1,NA,TRBV28
CASSVGSQGSTGELFF,TGTGCCAGCAGCGTAGGGTCTCAGGGTTCCACCGGGGAGCTGTTTTTT,TRBJ2-2,NA,few,TRBV9